This T cell receptor (beta chain) was captured by sequencing in a study of blood T cell repertoires in COVID-19. Background on the study: The study drew acute and convalescent COVID-19 samples from the United States, Italy and Spain. Sources were T cells, B-cell-depleted T cells, or PBMCs; the material itself was cDNA or gDNA.

From germline, CDR1 is SNHLY and CDR2 FYNNEI. CDR3 length equals 13 residues. About this clone: One end of the junction does not line up with germline, which may come from a read error.

In the authors' workflow: Researchers report that nucleated cell counts were estimated from reference gene primer amplification. The method was immunoSEQ multiplex PCR; TCRdb's version includes in-frame clones alone and lacks a portion of them. V and J calls and clone size are copied from that table; D and trimming were computed from the DNA. The sample includes roughly 150,000 clones, approximately 87% seen only once; the top ten take roughly 4%. The rearrangement uses TRBV2 and TRBJ1-2; D is undetermined. This TCR came from a woman in her sixties or seventies with acute or convalescent COVID-19. The material sequenced was peripheral blood. CDR3 bases: TGTGCCAGCAGTATTAATCCGGGAGCTCAGAAGGCCTTC. This translates into CASSINPGAQKAF.